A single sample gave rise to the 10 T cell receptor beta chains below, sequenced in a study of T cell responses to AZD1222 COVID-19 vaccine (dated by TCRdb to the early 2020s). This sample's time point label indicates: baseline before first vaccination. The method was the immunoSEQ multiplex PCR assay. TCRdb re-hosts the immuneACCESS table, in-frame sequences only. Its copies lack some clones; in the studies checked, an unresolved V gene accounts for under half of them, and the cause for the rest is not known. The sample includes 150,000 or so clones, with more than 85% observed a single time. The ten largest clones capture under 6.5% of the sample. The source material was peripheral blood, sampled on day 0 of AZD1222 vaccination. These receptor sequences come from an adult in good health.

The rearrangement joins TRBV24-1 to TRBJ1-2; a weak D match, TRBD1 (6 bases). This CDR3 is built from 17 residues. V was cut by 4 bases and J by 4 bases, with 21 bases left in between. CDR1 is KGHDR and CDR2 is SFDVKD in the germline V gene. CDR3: CATSDSDSPIVGYGYTF. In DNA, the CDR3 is TGTGCCACCAGTGACTCGGACAGCCCAATAGTAGGCTATGGCTACACCTTC.

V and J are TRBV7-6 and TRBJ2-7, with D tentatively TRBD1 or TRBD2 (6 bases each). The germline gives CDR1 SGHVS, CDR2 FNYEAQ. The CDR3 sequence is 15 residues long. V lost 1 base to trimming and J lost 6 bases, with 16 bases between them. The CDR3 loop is CASSLGGGRGGEQYF. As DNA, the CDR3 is TGTGCCAGCAGCTTAGGAGGGGGGCGGGGCGGCGAGCAGTACTTC.

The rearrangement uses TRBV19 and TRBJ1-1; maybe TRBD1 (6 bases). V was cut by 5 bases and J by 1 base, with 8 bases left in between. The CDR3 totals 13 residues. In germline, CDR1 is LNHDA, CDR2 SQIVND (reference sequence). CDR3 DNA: TGTGCCAGTAGTCAGACAGGGAACACTGAAGCTTTCTTT. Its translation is CASSQTGNTEAFF. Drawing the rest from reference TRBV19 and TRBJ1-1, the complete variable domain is DGGITQSPKYLFRKEGQNVTLSCEQNLNHDAMYWYRQDPGQGLRLIYYSQIVNDFQKGDIAEGYSVSREKKESFPLTVTSAQKNPTAFYLCASSQTGNTEAFFGQGTRLTVV.

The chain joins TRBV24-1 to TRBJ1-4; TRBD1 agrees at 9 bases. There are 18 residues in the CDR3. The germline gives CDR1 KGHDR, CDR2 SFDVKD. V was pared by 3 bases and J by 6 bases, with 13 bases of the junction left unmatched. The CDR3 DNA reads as TGTGCCACCAGTGATAACACAGGGGGCTTCTCTCACGATGAAAAACTGTTTTTT. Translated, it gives CATSDNTGGFSHDEKLFF.

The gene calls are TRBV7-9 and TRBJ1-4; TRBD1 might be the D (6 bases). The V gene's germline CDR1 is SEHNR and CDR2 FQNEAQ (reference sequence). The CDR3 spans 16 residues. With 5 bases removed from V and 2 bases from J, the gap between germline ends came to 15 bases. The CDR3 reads CASSPPFQGTNEKLFF. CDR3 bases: TGTGCCAGCAGCCCACCCTTCCAGGGGACTAATGAAAAACTGTTTTTT.

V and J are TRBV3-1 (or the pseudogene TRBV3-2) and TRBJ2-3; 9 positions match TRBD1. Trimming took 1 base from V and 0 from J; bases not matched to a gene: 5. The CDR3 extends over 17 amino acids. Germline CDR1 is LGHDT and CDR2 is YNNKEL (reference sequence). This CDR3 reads CASSQAQGALSTDTQYF. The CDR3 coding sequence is TGTGCCAGCAGCCAAGCACAGGGGGCGCTAAGCACAGATACGCAGTATTTT.

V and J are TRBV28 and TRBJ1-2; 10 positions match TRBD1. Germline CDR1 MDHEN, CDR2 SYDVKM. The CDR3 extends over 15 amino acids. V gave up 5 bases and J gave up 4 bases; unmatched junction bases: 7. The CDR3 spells CASSPRTGGAYGYTF. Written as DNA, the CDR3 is TGTGCCAGCAGTCCTAGGACAGGGGGAGCCTATGGCTACACCTTC.

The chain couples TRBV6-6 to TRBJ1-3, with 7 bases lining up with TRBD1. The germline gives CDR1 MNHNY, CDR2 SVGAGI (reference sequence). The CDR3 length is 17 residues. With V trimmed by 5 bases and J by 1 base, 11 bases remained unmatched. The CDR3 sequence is CASSPGTESPSGNTIYF. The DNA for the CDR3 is TGTGCCAGCAGTCCCGGGACAGAATCCCCGTCTGGAAACACCATATATTTT.

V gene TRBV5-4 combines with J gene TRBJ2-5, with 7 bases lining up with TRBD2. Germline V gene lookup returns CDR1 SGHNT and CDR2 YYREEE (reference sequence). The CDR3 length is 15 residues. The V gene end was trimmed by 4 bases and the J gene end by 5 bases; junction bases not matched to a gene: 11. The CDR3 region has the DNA TGTGCCAGCAGCCCCCGGACTAGAGGCCATGAGACCCAGTACTTC. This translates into CASSPRTRGHETQYF.

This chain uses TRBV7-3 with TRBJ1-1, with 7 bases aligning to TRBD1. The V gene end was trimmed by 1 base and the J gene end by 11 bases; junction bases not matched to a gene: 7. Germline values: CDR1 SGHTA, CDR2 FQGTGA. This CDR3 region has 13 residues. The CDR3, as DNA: TGTGCCAGCAGCTTAAACTCAGGGGGTGAGGCTTTCTTT. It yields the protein CASSLNSGGEAFF.